A single sample is the source of the 15 T cell receptor beta chains below, sequenced in a study of T cell repertoires in cytomegalovirus infection. TCRdb re-called the reads through MiXCR, storing one row per CDR3 protein. The table has approximately 750,000 distinct CDR3 sequences, about a third seen once. The sequenced material came from PBMCs. The receptor set was obtained from a human donor in good health (CMV status not recorded). Some clones in this sample may be carry-over from other donors' samples.

The chain carries TRBV12-5 and TRBJ1-1, with 9 bases matching TRBD1. J lost 4 bases, V lost 1 base, and 4 bases had no gene match. Germline loops: CDR1 LGHNT, CDR2 FRNRAP. CDR3 length: 15 residues. The chain's CDR3 is CASGLDRGRSTEAFF. CDR3 in DNA: TGTGCTAGTGGTTTGGACAGGGGGCGTAGCACTGAAGCTTTCTTT. Using reference TRBV12-5 and TRBJ1-1 for the parts outside the CDR3, the full variable domain is DARVTQTPRHKVTEMGQEVTMRCQPILGHNTVFWYRQTMMQGLELLAYFRNRAPLDDSGMPKDRFSAEMPDATLATLKIQPSEPRDSAVYFCASGLDRGRSTEAFFGQGTRLTVV.

This clonotype was detected a few times. This chain links TRBV7-2 with TRBJ2-7; TRBD2 matches 9 bases. V shed 5 bases and J 2 bases; nucleotides not matched to a gene: 16. Germline V gives CDR1 SGHTA, CDR2 FQGNSA. The length of the CDR3 is 18 residues. The CDR3 sequence is CASSPRSVGAGGAYEQYF. CDR3 bases: TGTGCCAGCAGCCCCAGGTCCGTCGGGGCGGGGGGGGCCTACGAGCAGTACTTC. The full variable domain, completed using reference TRBV7-2 and TRBJ2-7, is GAGVSQSPSNKVTEKGKDVELRCDPISGHTALYWYRQSLGQGLEFLIYFQGNSAPDKSGLPSDRFSAERTGGSVSTLTIQRTQQEDSAVYLCASSPRSVGAGGAYEQYFGPGTRLTVT.

This clonotype was recorded a few times. The genes are TRBV30 and TRBJ1-2; D is perhaps TRBD1 (5 bases). V lost 3 bases and J lost 3, with 20 bases in between. The length of the CDR3 is 16 residues. CDR1 GTSNPN and CDR2 SVGIG come from the germline V gene (reference sequence). CDR3: CAWRDLPGLGDYGYTF. CDR3 DNA sequence: TGTGCCTGGAGAGATTTGCCAGGGCTGGGGGACTATGGCTACACCTTC.

Concerning this clonotype itself: This sequence may be a read error, since a much larger clone differs from it by one base. Without the conserved terminal phenylalanine or tryptophan, this CDR3 likely stems from a read error. V is TRBV11-2 and J is TRBJ2-1; TRBD2 agrees at 9 bases. The CDR3 spans 19 residues. The V gene end was trimmed by 0 bases and the J gene end by 0 bases; junction bases not matched to a gene: 9. In germline, CDR1 is SGHAT, CDR2 FQNNGV. The CDR3 bases are TGTGCCAGCAGCTTAGATCCCTACCTAGCGGGGACCTCCTACAATGAGCAGTTCGTC. Its protein product is CASSLDPYLAGTSYNEQFV.

There are a few counts of this clonotype. V usage is TRBV5-4 and J usage is TRBJ2-7; possibly TRBD2 for D (5 bases). Germline V gene data show CDR1 as SGHNT and CDR2 as YYREEE (reference sequence). V lost 0 bases and J 2 bases, leaving 9 bases between the germline ends. There are 14 residues in the CDR3. Here the CDR3 reads CASSLVGRAYEQYF. In nucleotides, the CDR3 is TGTGCCAGCAGCTTGGTAGGGCGGGCCTACGAGCAGTACTTC. The entire variable domain, with the rest obtained from reference TRBV5-4 and TRBJ2-7, is as follows: ETGVTQSPTHLIKTRGQQVTLRCSSQSGHNTVSWYQQALGQGPQFIFQYYREEENGRGNFPPRFSGLQFPNYSSELNVNALELDDSALYLCASSLVGRAYEQYFGPGTRLTVT.

The rearrangement joins TRBV6-1 to TRBJ1-1, with 7 bases that match TRBD1. Trimming took 8 bases from V and 0 from J; bases not matched to a gene: 18. The CDR3 loop spans 18 amino acids. The germline gives CDR1 MNHNS, CDR2 SASEGT. The CDR3 region is CASPAPIGTALLNTEAFF. The CDR3 DNA reads TGTGCCAGCCCAGCTCCCATAGGGACAGCCCTTTTGAACACTGAAGCTTTCTTT.

This clonotype was counted only a few times. The chain employs TRBV4-1 and TRBJ1-2, with 10 bases fitting TRBD1. The germline gives CDR1 MGHRA, CDR2 YSYEKL. This CDR3 contains 18 residues. V lost 3 bases, J lost 4 bases, and 14 bases stayed unmatched. CDR3 sequence reads: CASSHHRDRGRLTYGYTF. Written as DNA, the CDR3 is TGCGCCAGCAGCCACCACCGGGACAGGGGAAGATTAACCTATGGCTACACCTTC.

The rearrangement links TRBV12-5 to TRBJ2-1; D may match TRBD1 or TRBD2 (5 bases each). The V and J ends lost 7 bases and 7 bases respectively, with 17 bases between them. Germline V lookup: CDR1 LGHNT, CDR2 FRNRAP. The CDR3 has 14 residues. The CDR3 loop is CASAPAGADNEQFF. The CDR3 nucleotides are TGTGCTAGTGCACCAGCCGGGGCGGATAATGAGCAGTTCTTC.

This clonotype appeared a few times. The chain couples TRBV6-1 to TRBJ2-2; no clear D gene. This CDR3 spans 16 amino acids. V shed 4 bases and J shed 6 bases, with 18 bases lying between them. CDR1 and CDR2 (germline): MNHNS, SASEGT. This chain's CDR3 is CASSGFRPPWAGELFF. The CDR3 coding sequence is TGTGCCAGCAGTGGATTTAGACCCCCTTGGGCCGGGGAGCTGTTTTTT.

This CDR3 reads CASRTGLSNQPQHF. The CDR3 DNA is TGTGCCAGCAGGACAGGACTTAGCAATCAGCCCCAGCATTTT. V usage is TRBV12-3 or TRBV12-4 and J usage is TRBJ1-5; tentatively, D is TRBD1 (6 bases). Between the trimmed V and J ends, which lost 6 bases and 0 bases, there was a span of 9 bases. The CDR3 contains 14 residues.

This clonotype was seen at least ten times. CDR3 in amino acids: CASRATSHYEQYF. The CDR3 DNA reads TGTGCCAGCAGGGCCACCTCACACTACGAGCAGTACTTC. V is TRBV7-2 and J is TRBJ2-7, with D unresolved. CDR3 length equals 13 residues. Deletions cut 6 bases from V and 3 bases from J, with 12 bases between. The germline gives CDR1 SGHTA, CDR2 FQGNSA.

This clonotype was found a few times. The rearrangement uses TRBV5-1 and TRBJ1-6; 8 nucleotides line up with TRBD1. Trimming at V came to 1 base and at J to 8 bases, leaving 5 bases not matched to a gene. The CDR3 spans 15 residues. CDR1 SGHRS and CDR2 YFSETQ come from the germline V gene. The CDR3 bases are TGCGCCAGCAGCTTGTCGGGACAGGCCGATTCACCCCTCCACTTT. Protein sequence: CASSLSGQADSPLHF. Full variable domain (rest looked up from reference TRBV5-1 and TRBJ1-6): KAGVTQTPRYLIKTRGQQVTLSCSPISGHRSVSWYQQTPGQGLQFLFEYFSETQRNKGNFPGRFSGRQFSNSRSEMNVSTLELGDSALYLCASSLSGQADSPLHFGNGTRLTVT.

The chain uses TRBV10-3 and TRBJ2-3; weak D call: TRBD2 (6 bases). Trimming stripped 6 bases from V and 3 bases from J, with 16 bases between. The CDR3 consists of 15 residues. CDR1 ENHRY and CDR2 SYGVKD come from the germline V gene. The DNA for the CDR3 is TGTGCCATCAGGGGTGCCGGGACTCCAACAGATACGCAGTATTTT. Translating gives CAIRGAGTPTDTQYF.

Only a few counts were recorded for this clonotype. This sequence joins TRBV6-8 and TRBJ2-1; possible D gene TRBD1, 6 bases. This CDR3 comprises 17 residues. V dropped 0 bases and J dropped 2 bases, with 14 bases sitting between them. The germline gives CDR1 MNHGY, CDR2 SAAAGT. The CDR3 sequence: CASSYSSAGEPYNEQFF. For the CDR3, the DNA is TGTGCCAGCAGTTACTCCTCCGCAGGGGAACCCTACAATGAGCAGTTCTTC.

The rearrangement joins TRBV4-1 to TRBJ1-1, with D uncertain. Germline CDR1 is MGHRA and CDR2 is YSYEKL. Trimming took off 5 bases at V and 5 bases at J, with 18 bases between the two ends. The length of the CDR3 is 15 residues. CDR3 sequence reads: CASSFQLFGRTEAFF. In nucleotides, the CDR3 is TGCGCCAGCAGCTTCCAATTGTTTGGAAGGACTGAAGCTTTCTTT.